The entry below describes one T cell receptor beta chain. Its cognate antigen is unknown. These data come from a study of T cell responses to AZD1222 COVID-19 vaccine. Whole-study results and caveats: Among vaccine-associated CD4 TCRs, coverage spanned spike, with dominance at 160-218 and 743-854.

Sequenced by immunoSEQ multiplex PCR; TCRdb stores in-frame clones only, minus some. The sample records 79,000 or so clones, 60% to 85% being singletons. CDR1 is LNHDA and CDR2 is SQIVND in the germline V gene (reference sequence). Between the trimmed V and J ends, which lost 6 bases and 1 base, there was a span of 9 bases. The CDR3 is 13 residues long. This TCR came from an adult who received the MenACWY meningococcal vaccine as a control. The V call is TRBV19, the J call TRBJ1-1; D is ambiguous. The input for sequencing was peripheral blood, taken 28 days after the second dose of the MenACWY control vaccine. This CDR3 is CASSMTQNTEAFF. The CDR3 nucleotides read TGTGCCAGTAGCATGACACAGAACACTGAAGCTTTCTTT.